This T cell receptor beta chain came from a study of cytomegalovirus exposure and HLA in healthy donors. Vbeta (60) and Jbeta (13) primers were used in the PCR. TCRdb's copy holds only in-frame clones and misses some; the assay was immunoSEQ multiplex PCR. The repertoire holds 100,000 to 150,000 clones, with about 80% as singletons. CDR1 is SGHRS and CDR2 is YFSETQ in the germline V gene. The CDR3 contains 16 residues. V was trimmed by 5 bases and J by 4 bases, leaving 20 bases between them. Only one count was recorded for this clone. The source material was PBMCs. The chain joins TRBV5-1 to TRBJ2-3; possibly TRBD2 for D (6 bases). The receptor was derived from a man aged 25-45 years in good health and CMV-seropositive. The CDR3 region is CASSPRDSSGPDTQYF. The CDR3 DNA is TGCGCCAGCAGTCCGAGGGACTCCTCTGGGCCAGATACGCAGTATTTT.